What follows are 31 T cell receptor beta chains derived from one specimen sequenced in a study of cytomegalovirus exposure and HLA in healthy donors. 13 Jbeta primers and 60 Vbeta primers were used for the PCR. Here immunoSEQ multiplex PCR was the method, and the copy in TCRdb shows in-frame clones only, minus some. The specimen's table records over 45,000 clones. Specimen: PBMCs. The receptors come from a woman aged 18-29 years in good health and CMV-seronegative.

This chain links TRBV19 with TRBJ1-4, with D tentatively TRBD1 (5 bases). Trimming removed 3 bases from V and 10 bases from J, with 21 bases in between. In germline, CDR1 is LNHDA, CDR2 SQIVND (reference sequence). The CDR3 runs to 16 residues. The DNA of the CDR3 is TGTGCCAGTAGTATGGATCTCGGGGGTGTGCGTGGAAAACTGTTTTTT. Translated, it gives CASSMDLGGVRGKLFF.

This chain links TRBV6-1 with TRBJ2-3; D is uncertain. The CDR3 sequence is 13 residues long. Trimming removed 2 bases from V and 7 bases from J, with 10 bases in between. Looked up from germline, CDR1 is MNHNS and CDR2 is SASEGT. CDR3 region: CASSELVVYTQYF. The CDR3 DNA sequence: TGTGCCAGCAGTGAATTAGTAGTCTATACGCAGTATTTT.

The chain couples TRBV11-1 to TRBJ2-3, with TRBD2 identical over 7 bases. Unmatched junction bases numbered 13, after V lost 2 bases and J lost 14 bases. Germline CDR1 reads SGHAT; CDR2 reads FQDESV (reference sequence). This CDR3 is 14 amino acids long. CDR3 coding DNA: TGTGCCAGCAGCTTACTACCGGGTGCGGGAGTTCTGTATTTT. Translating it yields CASSLLPGAGVLYF.

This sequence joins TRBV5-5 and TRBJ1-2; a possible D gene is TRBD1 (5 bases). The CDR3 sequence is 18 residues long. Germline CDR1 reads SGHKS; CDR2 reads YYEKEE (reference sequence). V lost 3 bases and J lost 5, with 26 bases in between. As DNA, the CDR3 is TGTGCCAGCAGCTGGATAAAGGGAGTTCAAGGGGAGGATTATGGCTACACCTTC. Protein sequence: CASSWIKGVQGEDYGYTF.

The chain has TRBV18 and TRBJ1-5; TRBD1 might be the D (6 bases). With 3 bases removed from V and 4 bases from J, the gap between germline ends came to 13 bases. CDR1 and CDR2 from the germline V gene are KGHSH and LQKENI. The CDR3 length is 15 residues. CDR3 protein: CASSPPNRVNQPQHF. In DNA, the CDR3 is TGTGCCAGCTCACCGCCAAACAGGGTAAATCAGCCCCAGCATTTT.

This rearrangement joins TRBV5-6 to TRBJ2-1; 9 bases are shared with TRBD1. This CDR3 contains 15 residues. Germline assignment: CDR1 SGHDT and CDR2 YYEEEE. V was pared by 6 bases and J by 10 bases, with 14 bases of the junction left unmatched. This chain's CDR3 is CASILVGDRAGEQFF. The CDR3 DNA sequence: TGTGCCAGCATCCTGGTAGGGGACAGGGCCGGGGAGCAGTTCTTC.

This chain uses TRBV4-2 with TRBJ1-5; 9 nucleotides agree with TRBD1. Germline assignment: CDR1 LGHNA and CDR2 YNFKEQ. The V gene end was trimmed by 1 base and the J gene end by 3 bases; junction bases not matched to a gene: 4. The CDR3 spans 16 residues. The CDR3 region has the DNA TGTGCCAGCAGCCAAGGCCGGACAGGGGCCAATCAGCCCCAGCATTTT. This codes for CASSQGRTGANQPQHF.

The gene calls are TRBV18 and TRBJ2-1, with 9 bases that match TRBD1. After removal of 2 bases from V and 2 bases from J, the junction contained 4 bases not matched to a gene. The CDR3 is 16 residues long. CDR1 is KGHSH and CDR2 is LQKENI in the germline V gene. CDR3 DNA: TGTGCCAGCTCACCAATTGGACAGGGGCCCTACAATGAGCAGTTCTTC. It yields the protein CASSPIGQGPYNEQFF.

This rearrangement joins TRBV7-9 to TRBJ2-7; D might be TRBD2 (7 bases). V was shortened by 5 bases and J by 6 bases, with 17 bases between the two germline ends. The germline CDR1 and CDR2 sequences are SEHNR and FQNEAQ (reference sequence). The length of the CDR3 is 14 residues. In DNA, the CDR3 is TGTGCCAGCAGCGTCGCGGGGGCTGCGGGCGAGCAGTACTTC. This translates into CASSVAGAAGEQYF.

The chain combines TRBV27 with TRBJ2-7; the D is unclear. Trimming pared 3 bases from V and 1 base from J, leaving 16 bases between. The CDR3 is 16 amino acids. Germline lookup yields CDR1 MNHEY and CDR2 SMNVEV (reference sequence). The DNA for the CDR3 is TGTGCCAGCAGTTTGATGCCGCCAGGCTTATCCTACGAGCAGTACTTC. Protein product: CASSLMPPGLSYEQYF.

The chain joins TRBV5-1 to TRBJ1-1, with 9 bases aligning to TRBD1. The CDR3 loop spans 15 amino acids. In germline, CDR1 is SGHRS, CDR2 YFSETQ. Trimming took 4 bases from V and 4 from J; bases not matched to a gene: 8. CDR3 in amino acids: CASSLTGGRSTEAFF. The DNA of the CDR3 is TGCGCCAGCAGCCTGACAGGGGGGCGGAGCACTGAAGCTTTCTTT.

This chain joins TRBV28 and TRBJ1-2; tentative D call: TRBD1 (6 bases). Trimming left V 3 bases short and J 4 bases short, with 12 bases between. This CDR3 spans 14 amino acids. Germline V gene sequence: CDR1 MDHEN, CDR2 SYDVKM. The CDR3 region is CASSFGQGLYGYTF. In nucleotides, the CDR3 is TGTGCCAGCAGTTTTGGGCAGGGGCTCTATGGCTACACCTTC.

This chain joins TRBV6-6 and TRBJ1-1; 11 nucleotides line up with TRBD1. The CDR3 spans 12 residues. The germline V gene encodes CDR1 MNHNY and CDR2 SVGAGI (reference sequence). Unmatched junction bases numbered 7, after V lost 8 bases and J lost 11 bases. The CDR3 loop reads CASRDRGDWAFF. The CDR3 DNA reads TGTGCCAGCCGGGACAGGGGGGATTGGGCTTTCTTT.

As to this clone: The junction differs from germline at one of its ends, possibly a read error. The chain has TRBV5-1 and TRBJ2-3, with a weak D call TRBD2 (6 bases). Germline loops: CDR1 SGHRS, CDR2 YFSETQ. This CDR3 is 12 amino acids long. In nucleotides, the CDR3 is TGCGCCAGCAGCACGCCTAGCGATAAGCAGTATTTT. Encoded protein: CASSTPSDKQYF.

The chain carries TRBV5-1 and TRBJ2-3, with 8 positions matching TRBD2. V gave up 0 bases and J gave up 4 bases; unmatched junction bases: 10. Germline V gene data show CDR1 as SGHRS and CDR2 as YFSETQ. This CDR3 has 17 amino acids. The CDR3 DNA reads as TGCGCCAGCAGCTTGGACCCAGGACTAGCAGGCGCAGATACGCAGTATTTT. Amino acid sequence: CASSLDPGLAGADTQYF.

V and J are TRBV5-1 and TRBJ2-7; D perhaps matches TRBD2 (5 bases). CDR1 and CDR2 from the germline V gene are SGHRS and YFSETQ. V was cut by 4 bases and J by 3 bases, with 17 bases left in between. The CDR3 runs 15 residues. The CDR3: CASSTGPREGYEQYF. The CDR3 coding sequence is TGCGCCAGCAGCACTGGACCCCGGGAAGGCTACGAGCAGTACTTC.

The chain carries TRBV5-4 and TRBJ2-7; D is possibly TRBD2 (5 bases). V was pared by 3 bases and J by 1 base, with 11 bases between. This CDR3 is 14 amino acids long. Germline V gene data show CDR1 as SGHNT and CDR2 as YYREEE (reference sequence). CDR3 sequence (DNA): TGTGCCAGCAGCTCCGAGCGGAGTTCCTACGAGCAGTACTTC. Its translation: CASSSERSSYEQYF.

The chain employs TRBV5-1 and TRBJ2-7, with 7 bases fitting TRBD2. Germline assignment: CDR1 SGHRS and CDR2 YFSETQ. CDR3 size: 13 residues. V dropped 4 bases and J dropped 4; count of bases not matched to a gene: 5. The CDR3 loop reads CASSPMREYEQYF. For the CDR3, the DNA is TGCGCCAGCAGCCCAATGCGGGAGTACGAGCAGTACTTC. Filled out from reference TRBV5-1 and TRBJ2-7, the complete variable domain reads KAGVTQTPRYLIKTRGQQVTLSCSPISGHRSVSWYQQTPGQGLQFLFEYFSETQRNKGNFPGRFSGRQFSNSRSEMNVSTLELGDSALYLCASSPMREYEQYFGPGTRLTVT.

CDR3 sequence (DNA): TGCGCCAGCAGCCCGGCCCCCGGGACAGGGAATGATGGCTACACCTTC. Protein sequence: CASSPAPGTGNDGYTF. The J gene is TRBJ1-2, the V gene TRBV5-1, with 9 bases matching TRBD1. Germline V gene lookup returns CDR1 SGHRS and CDR2 YFSETQ. The length of the CDR3 is 16 residues. Trimming at V came to 4 bases and at J to 6 bases, leaving 13 bases not matched to a gene.

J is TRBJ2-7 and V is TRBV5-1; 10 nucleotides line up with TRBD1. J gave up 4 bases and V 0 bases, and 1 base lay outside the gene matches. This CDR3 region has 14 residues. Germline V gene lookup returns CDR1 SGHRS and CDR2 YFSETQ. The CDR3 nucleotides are TGCGCCAGCAGCTTGGGGGACAGGGGTTACGAGCAGTACTTC. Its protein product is CASSLGDRGYEQYF. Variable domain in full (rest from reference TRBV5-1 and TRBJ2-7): KAGVTQTPRYLIKTRGQQVTLSCSPISGHRSVSWYQQTPGQGLQFLFEYFSETQRNKGNFPGRFSGRQFSNSRSEMNVSTLELGDSALYLCASSLGDRGYEQYFGPGTRLTVT.

CDR3 nucleotide sequence: TGTGCCAGCAGTATCCCGGGACAGGGCATCTATGGCTACACCTTC. Its translation is CASSIPGQGIYGYTF. V gene TRBV27 combines with J gene TRBJ1-2, with 9 positions matching TRBD1. V gave up 5 bases and J gave up 4 bases; unmatched junction bases: 8. The CDR3 length is 15 residues. Germline values: CDR1 MNHEY, CDR2 SMNVEV (reference sequence).

The CDR3, as DNA: TGCGCCAGCAGCTTGGCGCCGCGGGCAGATACGCAGTATTTT. Amino acid sequence: CASSLAPRADTQYF. This chain joins TRBV5-1 and TRBJ2-3; D may be TRBD2 (5 bases). Germline CDR1 is SGHRS and CDR2 is YFSETQ. Deletions cut 0 bases from V and 4 bases from J, with 9 bases between. This CDR3 has 14 residues.

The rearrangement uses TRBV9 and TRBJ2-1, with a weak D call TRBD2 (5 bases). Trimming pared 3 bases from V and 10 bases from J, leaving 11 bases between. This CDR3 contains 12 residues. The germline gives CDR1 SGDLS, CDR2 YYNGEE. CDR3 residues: CASSARGKEQFF. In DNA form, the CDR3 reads TGTGCCAGCAGCGCCCGGGGAAAAGAGCAGTTCTTC.

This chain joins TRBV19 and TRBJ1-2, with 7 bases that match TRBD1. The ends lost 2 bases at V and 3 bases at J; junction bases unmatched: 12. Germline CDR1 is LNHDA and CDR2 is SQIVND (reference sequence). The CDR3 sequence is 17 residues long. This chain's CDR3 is CASSIFPRQGSDYGYTF. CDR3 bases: TGTGCCAGTAGTATATTCCCGAGACAGGGTTCCGACTATGGCTACACCTTC.

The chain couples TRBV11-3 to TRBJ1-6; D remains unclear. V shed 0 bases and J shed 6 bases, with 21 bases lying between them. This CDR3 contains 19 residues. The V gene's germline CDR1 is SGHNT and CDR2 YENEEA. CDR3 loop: CASSLDKVGGGCPNSPLHF. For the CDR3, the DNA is TGTGCCAGCAGCTTAGATAAGGTCGGTGGCGGATGTCCTAATTCACCCCTCCACTTT.

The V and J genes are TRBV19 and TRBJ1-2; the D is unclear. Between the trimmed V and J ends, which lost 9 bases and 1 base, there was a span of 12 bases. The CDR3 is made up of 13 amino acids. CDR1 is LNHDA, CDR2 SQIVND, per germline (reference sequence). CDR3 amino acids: CASRDTINYGYTF. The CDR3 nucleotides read TGTGCCAGCCGAGACACGATTAACTATGGCTACACCTTC.

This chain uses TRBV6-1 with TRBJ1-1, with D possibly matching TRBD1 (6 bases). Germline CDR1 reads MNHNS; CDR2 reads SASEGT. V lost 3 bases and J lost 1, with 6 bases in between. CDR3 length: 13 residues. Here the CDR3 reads CASSETGNTEAFF. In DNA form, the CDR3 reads TGTGCCAGCAGTGAGACAGGGAACACTGAAGCTTTCTTT.

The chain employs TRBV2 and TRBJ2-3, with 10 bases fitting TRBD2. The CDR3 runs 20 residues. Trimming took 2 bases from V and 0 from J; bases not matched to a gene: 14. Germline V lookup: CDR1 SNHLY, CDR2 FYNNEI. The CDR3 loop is CASSELLAGGPLPSTDTQYF. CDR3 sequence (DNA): TGTGCCAGCAGTGAATTGTTAGCGGGGGGCCCCCTTCCAAGCACAGATACGCAGTATTTT.

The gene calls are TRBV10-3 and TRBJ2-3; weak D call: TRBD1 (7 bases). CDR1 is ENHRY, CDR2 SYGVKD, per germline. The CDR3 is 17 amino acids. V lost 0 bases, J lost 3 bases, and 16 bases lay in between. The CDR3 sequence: CAISESPKGAGTDTQYF. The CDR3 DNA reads TGTGCCATCAGTGAGTCGCCAAAGGGGGCGGGAACAGATACGCAGTATTTT.

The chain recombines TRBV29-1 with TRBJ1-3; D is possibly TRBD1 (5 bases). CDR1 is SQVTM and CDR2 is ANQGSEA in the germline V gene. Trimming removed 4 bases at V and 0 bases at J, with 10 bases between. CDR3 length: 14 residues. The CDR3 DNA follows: TGCAGCGTTGGGGCAGGGAACTCTGGAAACACCATATATTTT. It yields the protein CSVGAGNSGNTIYF.

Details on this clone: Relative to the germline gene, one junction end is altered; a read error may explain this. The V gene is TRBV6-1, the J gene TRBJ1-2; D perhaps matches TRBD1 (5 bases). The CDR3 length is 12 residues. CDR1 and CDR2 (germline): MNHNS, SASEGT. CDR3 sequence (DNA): TGTGCCAGCAGTGGAAACCCACAGGCCCTACACTTC. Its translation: CASSGNPQALHF.